This T cell receptor beta chain emerged from a study of type 1 and type 2 diabetes patients. About the research overall: Magnetic bead positive selection isolated CD4+ or CD8+ T cells from PBMCs.

Points on this clonotype: Its specificity is unknown.

The PCR template was genomic DNA. The TCR beta CDR3 region was amplified using 30 forward and 13 reverse primers. One entry per CDR3 protein results from TCRdb running MiXCR on the multiplex PCR reads. Of 280,000 or so distinct CDR3 sequences listed, roughly 50% are singletons. Overall study results and limits: Type 2 diabetes and control V and J usage correlated highly, around 0.97. Some HECs seen only in T1D might also appear in more T2D or control samples.

The sequenced sample was peripheral blood mononuclear cells (PBMCs). The receptor was derived from a man younger than 35 with type 2 diabetes.

The CDR3 sequence: CASSLMGAGYGYTF. The DNA for the CDR3 is TGTGCCAGCAGTTTGATGGGCGCCGGCTATGGCTACACCTTC. The chain links TRBV28 to TRBJ1-2; the D is unclear. V lost 3 bases to trimming and J lost 4 bases, with 12 bases between them. This CDR3 region has 14 residues. Germline assignment: CDR1 MDHEN and CDR2 SYDVKM.